The sequence of this T cell receptor (beta chain) was determined in a study of T cell responses to AZD1222 COVID-19 vaccine. Produced via immunoSEQ multiplex PCR; TCRdb's table is partial and in-frame only. Here the sample spans approximately 140,000 clones, 94% being singletons. Trimming removed 4 bases from V and 5 bases from J; junction bases left unmatched: 1. CDR3 size: 13 residues. Per the germline V gene, CDR1 is MNHEY and CDR2 is SVGAGI. The TCR comes from an adult in good health. The chain has TRBV6-5 and TRBJ1-5; 8 bases align to TRBD1. The sample in question was peripheral blood, obtained on day 0 of AZD1222 vaccination. In DNA, the CDR3 is TGTGCCAGCAGTTCAGGGGGCTATCAGCCCCAGCATTTT. Encoded protein: CASSSGGYQPQHF.